This T cell receptor (beta chain) was captured by sequencing in a study of cytomegalovirus exposure and HLA in healthy donors. In regard to this clone: Its antigen remains unknown.

The PCR used 60 Vbeta and 13 Jbeta primers. TCRdb's table, derived via immunoSEQ multiplex PCR, lists solely in-frame clones and lacks some. This table holds 55,000 to 80,000 clones, roughly four fifths found once. The CDR3 is 13 amino acids. Germline assignment: CDR1 SNHLY and CDR2 FYNNEI. Germline trimming cut 7 bases from V and 7 bases from J; bases unmatched to any gene: 7. Study findings and constraints: Per a prior analysis, the majority of TCR beta V segments were productive roughly 90% or roughly 30% of the time. Presence/absence analysis assumed near-uniform sequencing depth across donors.

This chain connects TRBV2 to TRBJ1-5; TRBD1 aligns across 7 bases. This clonotype was sampled from a man aged 18 to 30 in good health and CMV-seronegative. The sequenced sample consisted of PBMCs. The CDR3 sequence is CASMDRFGQPQHF. The CDR3 nucleotides are TGTGCCAGCATGGACAGGTTCGGACAGCCCCAGCATTTT.